These 12 T cell receptor beta chains were sequenced from one sample in a study of blood T cell repertoires in COVID-19. The repertoire was sequenced with immunoSEQ multiplex PCR; TCRdb's copy has only in-frame clones and lacks some. The data contain 110,000 to 150,000 clones, around 87% of them singletons. Sequencing used PBMCs or T cells enriched from blood (not recorded which). These TCRs come from a man between 60 and 75 years old who had recovered from COVID-19.

This clone was recorded once. This rearrangement joins TRBV4-2 to TRBJ2-3, with TRBD2 identical over 7 bases. Germline CDR1 and CDR2: LGHNA and YNFKEQ. V lost 1 base, J lost 0 bases, and 10 bases stayed unmatched. CDR3 length: 18 amino acids. CDR3 region: CASSQGALLAASTDTQYF. DNA for the CDR3: TGTGCCAGCAGCCAAGGGGCGCTGCTAGCGGCTAGCACAGATACGCAGTATTTT.

The chain recombines TRBV10-3 with TRBJ1-2; 7 bases map to TRBD1. Germline V lookup: CDR1 ENHRY, CDR2 SYGVKD. CDR3 size: 16 residues. V lost 4 bases to trimming and J lost 0 bases; unmatched junction nucleotides: 8. CDR3 sequence: CAISGSGTATNYGYTF. The CDR3 DNA reads TGTGCCATCAGTGGATCCGGGACAGCTACTAACTATGGCTACACCTTC.

The chain uses TRBV7-8 and TRBJ2-3; D possibly corresponds to TRBD1 (5 bases). The germline gives CDR1 SGHVS, CDR2 FQNEAQ. The V end was cut by 1 base, the J end by 10 bases, with 12 bases between. This CDR3 has 13 residues. CDR3 sequence (DNA): TGTGCCAGCAGCTTAGGGCTAGGGGTTGCGCAGTATTTT. Its translation is CASSLGLGVAQYF.

This chain joins TRBV29-1 and TRBJ2-7, with TRBD2 matching over 8 bases. Germline CDR1 is SQVTM and CDR2 is ANQGSEA. V lost 7 bases, J lost 4 bases, and 9 bases stayed unmatched. The CDR3 runs to 13 residues. The CDR3 nucleotides read TGCAGCGCCGGAAAAGCGGGAGATTACGAGCAGTACTTC. Translation gives CSAGKAGDYEQYF.

V usage is TRBV2 and J usage is TRBJ2-7, with 7 bases that match TRBD2. CDR3 size: 18 residues. Trimming removed 2 bases from V and 0 bases from J; junction bases left unmatched: 13. Per germline, CDR1 SNHLY and CDR2 FYNNEI. The CDR3 region is CASSERGTHAGVSYEQYF. DNA for the CDR3: TGTGCCAGCAGTGAACGGGGGACCCATGCGGGGGTCTCCTACGAGCAGTACTTC.

In its sample, this clone was seen once. The J gene is TRBJ1-1, the V gene TRBV19, with D tentatively TRBD1 (5 bases). Looked up from germline, CDR1 is LNHDA and CDR2 is SQIVND (reference sequence). Trimming stripped 9 bases from V and 7 bases from J, with 15 bases between. The CDR3 runs to 12 residues. CDR3 region: CASGTGGNEAFF. The DNA of the CDR3 is TGTGCCAGCGGAACGGGGGGAAATGAAGCTTTCTTT. Full variable domain (remainder filled in from reference TRBV19 and TRBJ1-1): DGGITQSPKYLFRKEGQNVTLSCEQNLNHDAMYWYRQDPGQGLRLIYYSQIVNDFQKGDIAEGYSVSREKKESFPLTVTSAQKNPTAFYLCASGTGGNEAFFGQGTRLTVV.

V and J are TRBV18 and TRBJ2-7; D might be TRBD1 (6 bases). Trimming shortened V by 2 bases and J by 7 bases, and 12 bases separated the two germline ends. CDR3 length: 13 residues. Germline assignment: CDR1 KGHSH and CDR2 LQKENI. This CDR3 reads CASSPEQRGEQYF. The CDR3 coding sequence is TGTGCCAGCTCACCAGAGCAGAGGGGGGAGCAGTACTTC.

The V call is TRBV10-3, the J call TRBJ2-7, with a possible D match to TRBD2 (7 bases). Trimming took 4 bases from V and 1 from J, leaving 11 bases between them. From germline, CDR1 is ENHRY and CDR2 SYGVKD. The length of the CDR3 is 14 residues. CDR3 coding DNA: TGTGCCATCAGTGTCGGGGGGCCGTCCTACGAGCAGTACTTC. Its translation: CAISVGGPSYEQYF.

This chain uses TRBV20-1 with TRBJ2-3; 8 bases are shared with TRBD1. The V gene end was trimmed by 3 bases and the J gene end by 0 bases; junction bases not matched to a gene: 11. The CDR3 totals 17 residues. Germline CDR1 is DFQATT and CDR2 is SNEGSKA (reference sequence). The chain's CDR3 is CSASDRGPFFSTDTQYF. The CDR3 DNA sequence: TGCAGTGCTAGTGACAGGGGTCCCTTTTTTAGCACAGATACGCAGTATTTT.

This clone was seen just once. The CDR3 DNA is TGTGCCAGCAGCTCTGTTCAGAATGAGCAGTTCTTC. It specifies CASSSVQNEQFF. V is TRBV5-4 and J is TRBJ2-1; no firm D call. Trimming stripped 3 bases from V and 7 bases from J, with 8 bases between. Germline CDR1 is SGHNT and CDR2 is YYREEE (reference sequence). The CDR3 spans 12 residues.

This chain uses TRBV11-2 with TRBJ2-1; 10 bases fit TRBD2. The CDR3 length is 17 residues. Germline V gives CDR1 SGHAT, CDR2 FQNNGV. V lost 2 bases to trimming and J lost 2 bases; unmatched junction nucleotides: 6. CDR3: CASSLSASGSTYNEQFF. CDR3 coding DNA: TGTGCCAGCAGCTTATCGGCTAGCGGGAGCACCTACAATGAGCAGTTCTTC.

This chain links TRBV5-4 with TRBJ1-2; unclear D gene. The V and J ends lost 4 bases and 1 base respectively, with 8 bases between them. The V gene's germline CDR1 is SGHNT and CDR2 YYREEE (reference sequence). The CDR3 consists of 13 residues. CDR3 DNA sequence: TGTGCCAGCAGCCCAACAGTTAACTATGGCTACACCTTC. Amino acid sequence: CASSPTVNYGYTF.